The clone carrying this T cell receptor (beta chain) was detected many times. Antigen unknown. The library was built from roughly 400 ng RNA with molecular barcoded adaptors for alpha/delta and beta/gamma chains. Via MiXCR, TCRdb re-called the reads, giving one row per CDR3 protein. Of 94,000 or so distinct CDR3 sequences in the sample, more than 9% were seen once. The sample is drawn from a study of read filtering for tumor transcriptome and immune sequencing. General study results and limits: The sorted CD138-negative fraction was a mixed bone marrow immune population, not purified T cells. Correlation between methods rose after single-read clonotypes were removed. Single-read clonotypes: 80% to 90% of IR-seq clonotypes (approximately 4% of reads), 74.6% of RNA-seq clonotypes (approximately 43% of reads).

V was cut by 6 bases and J by 4 bases, with 18 bases left in between. Germline V gene data show CDR1 as ENHRY and CDR2 as SYGVKD. This CDR3 region has 15 residues. The source of this sequence is a donor at least 40 years old with multiple myeloma. Sequencing used a population of CD138-negative cells sorted from bone marrow. The V gene is TRBV10-3, the J gene TRBJ1-2; tentatively, D is TRBD1 (6 bases). The CDR3 sequence is CAIRSDRSQSYGYTF. CDR3 sequence (DNA): TGTGCCATCAGGTCCGACAGGAGTCAGTCCTATGGCTACACCTTC.